What follows are 14 T cell receptor beta chains derived from one specimen sequenced in a study of T-cell memory formation after mild COVID-19. One entry per CDR3 protein results from TCRdb running MiXCR on the 5' RACE reads. Of 100,000 or so distinct CDR3 sequences in the sample, 11% were seen once. Sequenced: PBMCs or a T cell subset sorted from them (not recorded which). All receptors derive from a man between 18 and 29 years old who had mild COVID-19 (a few samples of this study predate the infection). Cell type and time point are not known.

The J gene is TRBJ1-1, the V gene TRBV27; tentatively, D is TRBD1 (5 bases). The CDR3 spans 15 residues. The germline V and J ends were trimmed by 6 bases and 3 bases, with 17 bases remaining between them. CDR1 and CDR2 from the germline V gene are MNHEY and SMNVEV (reference sequence). CDR3 DNA: TGTGCCAGCAGCCCCCTGGGGGGAGGGGACACTGAAGCTTTCTTT. Amino acid sequence: CASSPLGGGDTEAFF.

This sequence joins TRBV2 and TRBJ1-1; TRBD1 aligns across 7 bases. This CDR3 has 14 residues. CDR1 is SNHLY and CDR2 is FYNNEI in the germline V gene. The V segment lost 4 bases and the J segment 6 bases; nucleotides outside the gene matches: 8. CDR3 sequence (DNA): TGTGCCAGCAGTGGAAGACAGGGTAGCGCTGAAGCTTTCTTT. Residues: CASSGRQGSAEAFF. Full variable domain (outside the CDR3, taken from reference TRBV2 and TRBJ1-1): EPEVTQTPSHQVTQMGQEVILRCVPISNHLYFYWYRQILGQKVEFLVSFYNNEISEKSEIFDDQFSVERPDGSNFTLKIRSTKLEDSAMYFCASSGRQGSAEAFFGQGTRLTVV.

The V gene is TRBV5-4, the J gene TRBJ2-7; perhaps TRBD2 as D (6 bases). The CDR3 sequence is 15 residues long. The V end lost 0 bases, the J end lost 2 bases, and 12 bases lay between the germline ends. Germline CDR1 and CDR2: SGHNT and YYREEE (reference sequence). The CDR3 loop reads CASSLVAGSPYEQYF. As DNA, the CDR3 is TGTGCCAGCAGCTTGGTCGCGGGGTCACCCTACGAGCAGTACTTC.

V gene TRBV2 combines with J gene TRBJ2-7; D gene unclear. CDR1 and CDR2 (germline): SNHLY, FYNNEI. The CDR3 totals 14 residues. Deletions cut 6 bases from V and 2 bases from J, with 14 bases between. CDR3 nucleotide sequence: TGTGCCAGCAGCGGCAAACACAACGCCTACGAGCAGTACGTC. Protein product: CASSGKHNAYEQYV.

The chain couples TRBV4-1 to TRBJ2-1; a possible D gene is TRBD1 (6 bases). The CDR3 covers 15 residues. Trimming took 0 bases from V and 8 from J, leaving 14 bases between them. Germline V lookup: CDR1 MGHRA, CDR2 YSYEKL. The CDR3 protein is CASSQDTTGSHEQFF. The CDR3, as DNA: TGCGCCAGCAGCCAAGACACTACAGGGAGCCATGAGCAGTTCTTC.

This clonotype was counted only a few times. This rearrangement joins TRBV2 to TRBJ2-3, with D unresolved. V lost 4 bases, J lost 0 bases, and 14 bases lay in between. Germline CDR1 is SNHLY and CDR2 is FYNNEI. This CDR3 contains 16 residues. CDR3 DNA sequence: TGTGCCAGCAGTGCAGTGGCCATCGCTAGCACAGATACGCAGTATTTT. It codes for CASSAVAIASTDTQYF.

The CDR3 DNA is TGTGCCAGCAGCAGGCAGCGGGGGGGTGCCGATACGCAGTATTTT. It codes for CASSRQRGGADTQYF. The V call is TRBV6-5, the J call TRBJ2-3; 10 nucleotides line up with TRBD2. The CDR3 extends over 15 amino acids. With V trimmed by 6 bases and J by 6 bases, 9 bases remained unmatched. CDR1 MNHEY and CDR2 SVGAGI come from the germline V gene.

This clonotype was observed a few times. The CDR3 sequence is CASSQTPGAIVETQYF. The CDR3 nucleotides are TGTGCCAGCAGCCAAACACCGGGGGCCATTGTGGAGACCCAGTACTTC. V gene TRBV4-2 combines with J gene TRBJ2-5; the D gene could be TRBD1 or TRBD2 (6 bases each). Germline V lookup: CDR1 LGHNA, CDR2 YNFKEQ. CDR3 length: 16 amino acids. With 2 bases removed from V and 5 bases from J, the gap between germline ends came to 18 bases.

The gene calls are TRBV4-1 and TRBJ1-5, with 7 bases aligning to TRBD1. The CDR3 is 13 amino acids. V lost 5 bases and J lost 3; bases outside the gene matches: 1. The germline gives CDR1 MGHRA, CDR2 YSYEKL. CDR3 loop: CASSRGPNQPQHF. For the CDR3, the DNA is TGCGCCAGCAGCAGGGGGCCCAATCAGCCCCAGCATTTT.

This clonotype came up many times. The rearrangement joins TRBV27 to TRBJ1-2; weak D call: TRBD1 (6 bases). Trimming removed 8 bases from V and 3 bases from J, with 13 bases in between. This CDR3 comprises 13 residues. The germline gives CDR1 MNHEY, CDR2 SMNVEV (reference sequence). DNA of the CDR3: TGTGCCAGCGGTCCCACAGGGTACTATGGCTACACCTTC. Its protein product is CASGPTGYYGYTF.

The genes are TRBV5-4 and TRBJ2-2; possibly TRBD1 for D (5 bases). CDR1 is SGHNT and CDR2 is YYREEE in the germline V gene (reference sequence). This CDR3 comprises 14 residues. V shed 5 bases and J shed 5 bases, with 13 bases lying between them. For the CDR3, the DNA is TGTGCCAGCAGGGGAAAGGGGATTACCGGGGAGCTGTTTTTT. Translated: CASRGKGITGELFF.

A few counts support this clonotype. The chain uses TRBV7-2 and TRBJ2-7; D is perhaps TRBD2 (6 bases). Trimming shortened V by 4 bases and J by 12 bases, and 16 bases separated the two germline ends. Germline V CDR1 and CDR2: SGHTA, FQGNSA. This CDR3 region has 12 residues. The CDR3 is CASSSTAGVAYV. The DNA for the CDR3 is TGTGCCAGCAGCTCCACAGCGGGTGTCGCGTACGTC.

The genes are TRBV11-2 and TRBJ2-5; weak D call: TRBD2 (6 bases). Germline loops: CDR1 SGHAT, CDR2 FQNNGV. The CDR3 sequence is 15 residues long. Trimming shortened V by 4 bases and J by 5 bases, and 17 bases separated the two germline ends. CDR3 coding DNA: TGTGCCAGCAGCTCCCGGGACTTCCAGTGGGAGACCCAGTACTTC. Translated: CASSSRDFQWETQYF.

The rearrangement uses TRBV7-9 and TRBJ2-7; D remains unclear. The CDR3 runs 12 residues. Trimming left V 3 bases short and J 1 base short, with 4 bases between. Germline V CDR1 and CDR2: SEHNR, FQNEAQ (reference sequence). This CDR3 reads CASSFMSYEQYF. The CDR3 coding sequence is TGTGCCAGCAGCTTTATGTCCTACGAGCAGTACTTC.